This is a list of T cell receptor beta chains from one sample in a study of cytomegalovirus exposure and HLA in healthy donors. Method: immunoSEQ multiplex PCR; TCRdb's copy keeps in-frame clones and lacks some. The sample contains tens of thousands of clones, approximately 80% of which appear only once. Sequenced input: PBMCs. These receptors were collected from a man aged 50-60 years in good health and CMV-seronegative. Both conserved end residues are part of each CDR3. A D gene is named only where the DNA matches it firmly. Where a row states a size, it is once, few, many or the class of an expanded clone; other rows omit it.

v_gene: TRBV19; d_gene: TRBD1; j_gene: TRBJ1-5; abundance: NA; CDR3nt: TGTGCCAGTAGTATGATGCGCGGTGGGCAGGGGGCAAGGCAGCCCCAGCATTTT; CDR3aa: CASSMMRGGQGARQPQHF
v_gene: TRBV29-1; d_gene: NA; j_gene: TRBJ1-3; abundance: NA; CDR3nt: TGCAGCGTGGAGGGGTTAAGAAACACCATATATTTT; CDR3aa: CSVEGLRNTIYF
v_gene: TRBV5-5; d_gene: NA; j_gene: TRBJ2-6; abundance: NA; CDR3nt: TGTGCCAGCAGCTTAAGACGGAGCTCTGGGGCCAACGTCCTGACTTTC; CDR3aa: CASSLRRSSGANVLTF
v_gene: TRBV9; d_gene: TRBD2; j_gene: TRBJ2-5; abundance: NA; CDR3nt: TGTGCCAGCAGCGTAGGAACTTTGCGGGGGCAAGAGACCCAGTACTTC; CDR3aa: CASSVGTLRGQETQYF
v_gene: TRBV5-1; d_gene: NA; j_gene: TRBJ2-3; abundance: NA; CDR3nt: TGCGCCAGCAGCTGGAGGGGCCCCGACGCAGATACGCAGTATTTT; CDR3aa: CASSWRGPDADTQYF
v_gene: TRBV10-3; d_gene: TRBD1; j_gene: TRBJ2-5; abundance: few; CDR3nt: TGTGCCATCAGTGAGTCGAGGACAGGGGAGACCCAGTACTTC; CDR3aa: CAISESRTGETQYF
v_gene: TRBV5-1; d_gene: NA; j_gene: TRBJ1-1; abundance: NA; CDR3nt: TGCGCCAGCAGCTTGGCTGAACACAACACTGAAGCTTTCTTT; CDR3aa: CASSLAEHNTEAFF
v_gene: TRBV10-3; d_gene: NA; j_gene: TRBJ2-1; abundance: few; CDR3nt: TGTGCCATCAGTGAGTCGCAGGGGAGCTCCTACAATGAGCAGTTCTTC; CDR3aa: CAISESQGSSYNEQFF
v_gene: TRBV5-1; d_gene: TRBD1; j_gene: TRBJ2-1; abundance: NA; CDR3nt: TGCGCCAGCGGCCGGGACAGGGTGGACAATGAGCAGTTCTTC; CDR3aa: CASGRDRVDNEQFF
v_gene: TRBV5-1; d_gene: NA; j_gene: TRBJ2-5; abundance: NA; CDR3nt: TGCGCCAGCAGCGGTCGAACCACTAGTTCAGAGACCCAGTACTTC; CDR3aa: CASSGRTTSSETQYF
v_gene: TRBV15; d_gene: NA; j_gene: TRBJ2-2; abundance: NA; CDR3nt: TGTGCCACCAGCAGTCCTCAGACCGGGGAGCTGTTTTTT; CDR3aa: CATSSPQTGELFF
v_gene: TRBV19; d_gene: NA; j_gene: TRBJ2-2; abundance: NA; CDR3nt: TGTGCCAGTAGGGACCCCGGGACACTCGGGGAGCTGTTTTTT; CDR3aa: CASRDPGTLGELFF
v_gene: TRBV5-4; d_gene: NA; j_gene: TRBJ2-5; abundance: NA; CDR3nt: TGTGCCAGCAGCTTGGGAGGCGGGTTAGTCCAAGAGACCCAGTACTTC; CDR3aa: CASSLGGGLVQETQYF
v_gene: TRBV5-8; d_gene: TRBD2; j_gene: TRBJ2-2; abundance: NA; CDR3nt: TGTGCCAGCAGTGGAGCGGGAGTGATTAGGGAGCTGTTTTTT; CDR3aa: CASSGAGVIRELFF
v_gene: TRBV7-9; d_gene: TRBD1; j_gene: TRBJ1-2; abundance: NA; CDR3nt: TGTGCCAGCAGCTCCCAACAGGGGGCGCTTGGCTACACCTTC; CDR3aa: CASSSQQGALGYTF
v_gene: TRBV2; d_gene: NA; j_gene: TRBJ2-5; abundance: NA; CDR3nt: TGTGCCAACAGTGCTGTAGGTTTGACAGAAAGAGAGACCCAGTACTTC; CDR3aa: CANSAVGLTERETQYF
v_gene: TRBV19; d_gene: NA; j_gene: TRBJ2-1; abundance: NA; CDR3nt: TGTGCCAGTAGTATAGATAGCGGCTCCTACAATGAGCAGTTCTTC; CDR3aa: CASSIDSGSYNEQFF
v_gene: TRBV7-3; d_gene: NA; j_gene: TRBJ2-7; abundance: NA; CDR3nt: TGTGCCAGCAGCTCCGAACTAGGTAACGAGCAGTACTTC; CDR3aa: CASSSELGNEQYF
v_gene: TRBV27; d_gene: TRBD2; j_gene: TRBJ2-2; abundance: NA; CDR3nt: TGTGCCAGCAGTTTATGGGTAGCGGGATCCACCGGGGAGCTGTTTTTT; CDR3aa: CASSLWVAGSTGELFF
v_gene: TRBV18; d_gene: NA; j_gene: TRBJ1-2; abundance: NA; CDR3nt: TGTGCCAGCTCACTCCGTTCACAGGAGAACTATGGCTACACCTTC; CDR3aa: CASSLRSQENYGYTF
v_gene: TRBV6-5; d_gene: TRBD1; j_gene: TRBJ2-1; abundance: NA; CDR3nt: TGTGCCAGCAGTTTGGGACAGGGGGCTCAGCAGTTCTTC; CDR3aa: CASSLGQGAQQFF
v_gene: TRBV5-1; d_gene: NA; j_gene: TRBJ2-1; abundance: NA; CDR3nt: TGCGCCAGCAGGGACAGCTCCTACAATGAGCAGTTCTTC; CDR3aa: CASRDSSYNEQFF
v_gene: TRBV7-2; d_gene: NA; j_gene: TRBJ1-2; abundance: NA; CDR3nt: TGTGCCAGCAGCTCGGGCGGTGGTACAGCGGGAACAACTGGCTACACCTTC; CDR3aa: CASSSGGGTAGTTGYTF
v_gene: TRBV7-6; d_gene: NA; j_gene: TRBJ2-5; abundance: NA; CDR3nt: TGTGCCAGCAGCTTCCCCGGAGAGACCCAGTACTTC; CDR3aa: CASSFPGETQYF
v_gene: TRBV5-1; d_gene: NA; j_gene: TRBJ1-5; abundance: once; CDR3nt: TGCGCCAGCAGCCTCGGGGGGATTGATAGCAATCAGCCCCAGCATTTT; CDR3aa: CASSLGGIDSNQPQHF
v_gene: TRBV7-3; d_gene: TRBD1; j_gene: TRBJ2-5; abundance: NA; CDR3nt: TGTGCCAGCAGCCCGGACAGGGGGAGCGAGACCCAGTACTTC; CDR3aa: CASSPDRGSETQYF
v_gene: TRBV5-6; d_gene: TRBD1; j_gene: TRBJ1-1; abundance: NA; CDR3nt: TGTGCCAGCAGCGGGACAGGGGGTATCACTGAAGCTTTCTTT; CDR3aa: CASSGTGGITEAFF
v_gene: TRBV5-1; d_gene: NA; j_gene: TRBJ2-7; abundance: NA; CDR3nt: TGCGCCAGCAGAAACGACAGAAGCTCCTACGAGCAGTACTTC; CDR3aa: CASRNDRSSYEQYF
v_gene: TRBV6-1; d_gene: NA; j_gene: TRBJ2-1; abundance: once; CDR3nt: TGTGCCAGCAGGGACCCGGGCAGGGGGGATGAGCAGTTCTTC; CDR3aa: CASRDPGRGDEQFF
v_gene: TRBV28; d_gene: TRBD1; j_gene: TRBJ1-2; abundance: once; CDR3nt: TGTGCCAGCAGTTGGGGACAGGGCTCATATGGCTACACCTTC; CDR3aa: CASSWGQGSYGYTF
v_gene: TRBV29-1; d_gene: TRBD2; j_gene: TRBJ2-3; abundance: NA; CDR3nt: TGCAGCGTTGAAGGGGCGGCGGGAGAGGGCACAGATACGCAGTATTTT; CDR3aa: CSVEGAAGEGTDTQYF